This paragraph reports one T cell receptor (beta chain). As yet, its antigen is unknown. CDR1 and CDR2 from the germline V gene are SGDLS and YYNGEE. V was cut by 0 bases and J by 0 bases, with 16 bases left in between. The CDR3 length is 18 residues. Method: immunoSEQ multiplex PCR; TCRdb's copy keeps in-frame clones and lacks some. The repertoire holds 26,000 or so clones, about 90% seen once, with roughly 6.1% in the top ten. The data belong to a study of T cells in tuberculosis. For the study at large: IGRA-negative adolescents, IGRA-positive adolescents with latent tuberculosis and adults with active tuberculosis formed this South African cohort. Regarding the study as a whole: Active tuberculosis alpha repertoires lay closer to GMM-specific TCRs than controls'. Active tuberculosis cases were adults; controls were adolescents.

At study entry, adolescents had tuberculin skin tests and IGRA screening. Sequenced material: PBMCs. The sequence was obtained from a donor aged 10 to 29 with latent tuberculosis or without tuberculosis infection. This chain joins TRBV9 and TRBJ1-3; weak D call: TRBD1 (6 bases). The CDR3 region is CASSVASGAGDSGNTIYF. Here the CDR3 DNA reads TGTGCCAGCAGCGTAGCTTCAGGGGCCGGGGACTCTGGAAACACCATATATTTT.